The 18 T cell receptor beta chains below were found in one sample sequenced in a study of blood T cell repertoires in COVID-19. Assay used: immunoSEQ multiplex PCR; TCRdb lists only in-frame clones, some missing. The sample has more than 90,000 clones, roughly four fifths seen once; the top ten hold 24%. Material for sequencing was peripheral blood. The origin of the receptors is a human donor in a cohort sampled during active COVID-19.

CDR3 loop: CASSPDRTVTEAFF. In nucleotides, the CDR3 is TGTGCCAGCAGCCCCGACAGGACAGTAACTGAAGCTTTCTTT. The chain couples TRBV6-4 to TRBJ1-1; D might be TRBD1 (6 bases). This CDR3 has 14 amino acids. Trimming removed 6 bases from V and 5 bases from J, with 16 bases in between. Germline V gives CDR1 MRHNA, CDR2 SNTAGT.

The V and J genes are TRBV5-8 and TRBJ2-1; 9 nucleotides line up with TRBD1. Trimming at V came to 4 bases and at J to 2 bases, leaving 7 bases not matched to a gene. The CDR3 is made up of 16 amino acids. CDR1 is SGHTS and CDR2 is YDEGEE in the germline V gene. In DNA, the CDR3 is TGTGCCAGCAGCCGCACACAGGGGGCGGCCTACAATGAGCAGTTCTTC. Translating it yields CASSRTQGAAYNEQFF.

This rearrangement joins TRBV11-1 to TRBJ2-5; TRBD2 is a possible D gene (6 bases). The CDR3 extends over 17 amino acids. Germline lookup yields CDR1 SGHAT and CDR2 FQDESV (reference sequence). Between the trimmed V and J ends, which lost 0 bases and 2 bases, there was a span of 16 bases. The chain's CDR3 is CASSLALGNSGQETQYF. CDR3 DNA sequence: TGTGCCAGCAGCTTAGCGCTAGGTAATAGCGGTCAAGAGACCCAGTACTTC.

The rearrangement joins TRBV9 to TRBJ2-3, with D unresolved. Trimming removed 4 bases from V and 4 bases from J, with 7 bases in between. Looked up from germline, CDR1 is SGDLS and CDR2 is YYNGEE. This CDR3 has 12 amino acids. The DNA for the CDR3 is TGTGCCAGCAGCATCCGGGCAGATACGCAGTATTTT. This gives the protein CASSIRADTQYF.

In its sample, this clone was seen a few times. The chain is built from TRBV6-6 and TRBJ2-7; 7 nucleotides line up with TRBD1. The V and J ends lost 8 bases and 2 bases, in that order; junction bases with no gene match: 12. CDR3 size: 15 residues. Germline V gene lookup returns CDR1 MNHNY and CDR2 SVGAGI (reference sequence). The CDR3 DNA reads TGTGCCAGCTCCTACCCAGGGGGTTTTCCCTACGAGCAGTACTTC. Translation gives CASSYPGGFPYEQYF.

The genes are TRBV28 and TRBJ1-6, with 10 bases that match TRBD1. The germline gives CDR1 MDHEN, CDR2 SYDVKM. V lost 6 bases, J lost 3 bases, and 2 bases stayed unmatched. The CDR3 has 15 residues. This CDR3 reads CASRGQGGYNSPLHF. The CDR3 nucleotides read TGTGCCAGCAGAGGACAGGGGGGCTATAATTCACCCCTCCACTTT. Supplemented by reference TRBV28 and TRBJ1-6, the full variable domain reads DVKVTQSSRYLVKRTGEKVFLECVQDMDHENMFWYRQDPGLGLRLIYFSYDVKMKEKGDIPEGYSVSREKKERFSLILESASTNQTSMYLCASRGQGGYNSPLHFGNGTRLTVT.

This clone appeared once. This chain joins TRBV7-9 and TRBJ2-5; TRBD2 matches 7 bases. Germline V gene lookup returns CDR1 SEHNR and CDR2 FQNEAQ (reference sequence). This CDR3 contains 15 residues. V shed 1 base, J shed 2 bases, and the junction held 4 bases outside the gene matches. The CDR3 coding sequence is TGTGCCAGCAGCTTAGGCGGGAGTGCTCAAGAGACCCAGTACTTC. It is translated as CASSLGGSAQETQYF.

The rearrangement uses TRBV11-2 and TRBJ2-1; TRBD1 is a possible D gene (5 bases). Germline lookup yields CDR1 SGHAT and CDR2 FQNNGV. There are 13 residues in the CDR3. V was clipped by 3 bases and J by 7 bases, with 10 bases between them. CDR3 region: CASSFNQGNEQFF. CDR3 sequence (DNA): TGTGCCAGCAGCTTTAATCAGGGTAATGAGCAGTTCTTC.

This chain joins TRBV19 and TRBJ2-5; 8 bases align to TRBD1. V lost 5 bases to trimming and J lost 1 base; unmatched junction nucleotides: 9. The CDR3 is made up of 16 amino acids. Germline CDR1 LNHDA, CDR2 SQIVND (reference sequence). The CDR3 protein is CASSPVAGTGQETQYF. The DNA of the CDR3 is TGTGCCAGTAGTCCAGTGGCCGGGACAGGCCAAGAGACCCAGTACTTC.

The V call is TRBV2, the J call TRBJ1-5, with 7 bases matching TRBD1. Germline V CDR1 and CDR2: SNHLY, FYNNEI. V lost 8 bases to trimming and J lost 3 bases; unmatched junction nucleotides: 7. The CDR3 extends over 14 amino acids. The CDR3 sequence is CASGGGRLNQPQHF. CDR3 DNA sequence: TGTGCCAGCGGAGGGGGCAGACTCAATCAGCCCCAGCATTTT.

This chain links TRBV7-3 with TRBJ2-7, with a tentative D call TRBD1 (6 bases). CDR3 size: 15 residues. Germline values: CDR1 SGHTA, CDR2 FQGTGA. Deletions cut 5 bases from V and 0 bases from J, with 14 bases between. The CDR3 protein is CASSLVGGPSYEQYF. CDR3 DNA sequence: TGTGCCAGCAGCCTAGTTGGGGGCCCCTCCTACGAGCAGTACTTC.

This clone was seen once. The chain carries TRBV5-5 and TRBJ1-6; 7 bases are shared with TRBD1. CDR3 length: 14 amino acids. Trimming took 4 bases from V and 10 from J; bases not matched to a gene: 8. Germline assignment: CDR1 SGHKS and CDR2 YYEKEE (reference sequence). The CDR3 bases are TGTGCCAGCAGCAGACAGGGCGGATACTCACCCCTCCACTTT. Protein product: CASSRQGGYSPLHF.

The table lists this clone with a few counts. The V and J genes are TRBV6-2 or TRBV6-3 and TRBJ1-2; D call uncertain. V was clipped by 0 bases and J by 6 bases, with 11 bases between them. The CDR3 runs to 14 residues. The germline V gene has CDR1 MNHEY and CDR2 SVGEGT. The DNA for the CDR3 is TGTGCCAGCAGTTACTCGATCTCCGGTCATGGCTACACCTTC. Translated: CASSYSISGHGYTF.

The CDR3 is CARRLTGNGVDQPQHF. The CDR3 bases are TGTGCCCGCCGGTTGACAGGGAATGGCGTTGATCAGCCCCAGCATTTT. The chain employs TRBV21-1 and TRBJ1-5; no check of the table's D call, TRBD1, against the DNA was made. TRBV21-1 is a documented pseudogene. CDR3 size: 16 residues.

J is TRBJ2-5 and V is TRBV18; 8 nucleotides align to TRBD1. Germline assignment: CDR1 KGHSH and CDR2 LQKENI. The CDR3 is made up of 13 amino acids. V trimming: 3 bases; J trimming: 5 bases; junction bases outside the gene matches: 2. For the CDR3, the DNA is TGTGCCAGCTCACCGACAGGGGCCGAGACCCAGTACTTC. Translating it yields CASSPTGAETQYF.

The CDR3: CASSRPNRDTEAFF. The CDR3 bases are TGTGCCAGCAGCCGACCCAACAGGGACACTGAAGCTTTCTTT. The rearrangement uses TRBV5-8 and TRBJ1-1; D is possibly TRBD1 (6 bases). Trimming took 4 bases from V and 3 from J, leaving 13 bases between them. The CDR3 covers 14 residues. The V gene's germline CDR1 is SGHTS and CDR2 YDEGEE.

The chain carries TRBV5-6 and TRBJ1-1; no definite D call. Deletions cut 2 bases from V and 1 base from J, with 9 bases between. The germline gives CDR1 SGHDT, CDR2 YYEEEE. The CDR3 contains 14 residues. This chain's CDR3 is CASSFRSSNTEAFF. CDR3 nucleotide sequence: TGTGCCAGCAGCTTCAGGTCGTCGAACACTGAAGCTTTCTTT. The full variable domain, its missing parts supplied by reference TRBV5-6 and TRBJ1-1, is DAGVTQSPTHLIKTRGQQVTLRCSPKSGHDTVSWYQQALGQGPQFIFQYYEEEERQRGNFPDRFSGHQFPNYSSELNVNALLLGDSALYLCASSFRSSNTEAFFGQGTRLTVV.

The rearrangement links TRBV12-3 or TRBV12-4 to TRBJ1-2, with D possibly TRBD1 on 5 matching bases. CDR3 length equals 12 residues. V lost 2 bases, J lost 8 bases, and 9 bases lay in between. The CDR3 sequence: CASSLLRAGYTF. CDR3 DNA: TGTGCCAGCAGTTTACTCAGGGCGGGCTACACCTTC.